Below, 4 T cell receptor beta chains from the same sample are listed, as sequenced in a study of T cell responses to AZD1222 COVID-19 vaccine. Data came from immunoSEQ multiplex PCR; TCRdb stores just in-frame clones and leaves some out. Among tens of thousands of clones listed, more than 70% were seen once. This specimen consisted of peripheral blood, obtained on day 0 of AZD1222 vaccination. The receptor set was obtained from an adult in good health.

The J gene is TRBJ2-7, the V gene TRBV3-1 (or the pseudogene TRBV3-2), with D perhaps matching TRBD1 or TRBD2 (5 bases each). Trimming cost V 1 base and J 5 bases, with 18 bases left between them. CDR3 length equals 16 residues. In germline, CDR1 is LGHDT, CDR2 YNNKEL (reference sequence). The CDR3 coding sequence is TGTGCCAGCAGCCAAGGGGGAAGTGGGGGTAGGAACGAGCAGTACTTC. Its translation: CASSQGGSGGRNEQYF.

The V and J genes are TRBV7-2 and TRBJ1-2; possible D gene TRBD1, 6 bases. Germline V lookup: CDR1 SGHTA, CDR2 FQGNSA. The length of the CDR3 is 16 residues. The germline V and J ends were trimmed by 2 bases and 1 base, with 14 bases remaining between them. The CDR3 region is CASSLRGGGNNYGYTF. The DNA for the CDR3 is TGTGCCAGCAGCTTAAGAGGGGGGGGTAATAACTATGGCTACACCTTC.

The V and J genes are TRBV7-9 and TRBJ1-1; D may be TRBD1 (6 bases). Germline CDR1 and CDR2: SEHNR and FQNEAQ (reference sequence). The CDR3 totals 13 residues. V was trimmed by 4 bases and J by 1 base, leaving 7 bases between them. The CDR3 bases are TGTGCCAGCAGCTCGGGACAGAACACTGAAGCTTTCTTT. Amino acid sequence: CASSSGQNTEAFF.

The CDR3 region has the DNA TGTGCCAGCAGCTTAGGGGGGACCTCTAAGGGTGCTTTCTTT. This translates into CASSLGGTSKGAFF. The chain is built from TRBV7-6 and TRBJ1-1; D is perhaps TRBD1 (5 bases). V was cut by 1 base and J by 11 bases, with 17 bases left in between. CDR3 length: 14 amino acids. Germline loops: CDR1 SGHVS, CDR2 FNYEAQ.